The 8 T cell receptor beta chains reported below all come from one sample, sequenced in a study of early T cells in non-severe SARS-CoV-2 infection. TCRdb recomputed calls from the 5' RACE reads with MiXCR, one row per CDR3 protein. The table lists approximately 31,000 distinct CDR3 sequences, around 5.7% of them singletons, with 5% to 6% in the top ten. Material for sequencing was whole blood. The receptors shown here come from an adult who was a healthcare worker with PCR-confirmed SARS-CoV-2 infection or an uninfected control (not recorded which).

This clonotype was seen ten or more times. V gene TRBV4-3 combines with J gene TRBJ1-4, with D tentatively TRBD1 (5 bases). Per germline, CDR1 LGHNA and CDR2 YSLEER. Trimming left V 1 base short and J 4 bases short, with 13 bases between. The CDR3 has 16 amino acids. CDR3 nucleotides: TGCGCCAGCAGCCAAGGAGCGCAGGGACGTAATGAAAAACTGTTTTTT. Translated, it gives CASSQGAQGRNEKLFF.

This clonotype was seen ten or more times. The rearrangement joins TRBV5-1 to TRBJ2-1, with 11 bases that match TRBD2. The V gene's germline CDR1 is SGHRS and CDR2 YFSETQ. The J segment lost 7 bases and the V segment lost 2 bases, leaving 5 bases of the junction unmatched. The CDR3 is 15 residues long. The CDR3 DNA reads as TGCGCCAGCAGCTTCACTAGCGGGAGATCTAATGAGCAGTTCTTC. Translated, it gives CASSFTSGRSNEQFF.

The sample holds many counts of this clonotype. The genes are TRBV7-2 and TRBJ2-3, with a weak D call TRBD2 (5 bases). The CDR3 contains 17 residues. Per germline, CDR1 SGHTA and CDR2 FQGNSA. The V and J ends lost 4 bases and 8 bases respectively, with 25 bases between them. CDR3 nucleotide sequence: TGTGCCAGCAGCTCTAGACCCCGGCTACGTAGCGAGGGTACGCAGTATTTT. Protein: CASSSRPRLRSEGTQYF.

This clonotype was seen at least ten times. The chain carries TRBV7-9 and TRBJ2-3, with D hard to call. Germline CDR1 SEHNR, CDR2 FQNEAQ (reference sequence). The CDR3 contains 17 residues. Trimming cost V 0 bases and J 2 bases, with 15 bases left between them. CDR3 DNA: TGTGCCAGCAGCTTAGCTGGGTTTGGCAGGCTCACAGATACGCAGTATTTT. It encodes CASSLAGFGRLTDTQYF.

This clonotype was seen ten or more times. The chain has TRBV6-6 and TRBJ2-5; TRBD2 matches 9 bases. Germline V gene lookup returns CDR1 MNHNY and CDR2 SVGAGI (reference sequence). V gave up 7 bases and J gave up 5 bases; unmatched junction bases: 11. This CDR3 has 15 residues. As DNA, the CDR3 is TGTGCCAGCACGACGGGCGGGAGGGTGGACGAGACCCAGTACTTC. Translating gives CASTTGGRVDETQYF.

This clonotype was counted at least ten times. Here the CDR3 reads CASSFPPMNTEAFF. DNA for the CDR3: TGTGCCAGCAGTTTCCCTCCCATGAACACTGAAGCTTTCTTT. The chain is built from TRBV12-3 or TRBV12-4 and TRBJ1-1; D gene unclear. With 3 bases removed from V and 0 bases from J, the gap between germline ends came to 8 bases. The CDR3 spans 14 residues.

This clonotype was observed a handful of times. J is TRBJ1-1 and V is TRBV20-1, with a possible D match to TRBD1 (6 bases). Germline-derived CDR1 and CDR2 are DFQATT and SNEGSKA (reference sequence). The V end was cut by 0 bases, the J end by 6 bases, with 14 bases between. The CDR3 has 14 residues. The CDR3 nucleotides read TGCAGTGCTAGAGAGACCAGGGGATGGGCTGAAGCTTTCTTT. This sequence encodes CSARETRGWAEAFF.

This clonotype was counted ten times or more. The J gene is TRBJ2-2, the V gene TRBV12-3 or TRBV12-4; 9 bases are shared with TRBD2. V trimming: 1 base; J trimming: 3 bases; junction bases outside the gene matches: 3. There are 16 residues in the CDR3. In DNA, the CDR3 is TGTGCCAGCAGTTTAGACGCGGGAGGGGACACCGGGGAGCTGTTTTTT. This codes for CASSLDAGGDTGELFF.